This T cell receptor beta chain derives from a study of response to subunit inactivated influenza vaccine. This clonotype was detected a few times. Its antigen is still unknown. The CDR3 sequence is 13 residues long. V was shortened by 4 bases and J by 3 bases, with 12 bases between the two germline ends. Germline V gene sequence: CDR1 SQVTM, CDR2 ANQGSEA. Study results and caveats: With each seasonal influenza vaccination, the authors suggested, few new T cells are recruited.

TCRdb re-called the RT-PCR reads through MiXCR, storing one row per CDR3 protein. Among about 530,000 distinct CDR3 sequences listed, 10% to 15% were seen once. This material consisted of PBMCs from blood, taken on the day of vaccination. The chain carries TRBV29-1 and TRBJ2-5; weak D call: TRBD2 (5 bases). The receptor comes from a man in his fifties who received an inactivated influenza vaccine. The CDR3 loop is CSVGRAGEETQYF. The DNA of the CDR3 is TGCAGCGTTGGAAGGGCCGGGGAAGAGACCCAGTACTTC.